This record looks at one T cell receptor (beta chain) sequence and its context. The V end was cut by 0 bases, the J end by 6 bases, with 12 bases between. From germline, CDR1 is MGHRA and CDR2 YSYEKL. The CDR3 consists of 15 residues. This specimen belongs to a study of T cell changes during pregnancy in multiple sclerosis. Data came from immunoSEQ multiplex PCR; TCRdb stores just in-frame clones and leaves some out. The sample records nearly 40,000 clones, roughly nine tenths being singletons. The chain couples TRBV4-1 to TRBJ1-5; D gene unclear. The TCR originated in a female donor with multiple sclerosis, enrolled in a pregnancy study. This specimen was CD4+ T cells from peripheral blood mononuclear cells, taken in the third trimester of pregnancy. The CDR3 DNA follows: TGCGCCAGCAGCCAAGATTCGGGGTTTGGTCAGCCCCAGCATTTT. Translating gives CASSQDSGFGQPQHF.